Below are 17 T cell receptor beta chains sequenced from a single sample in a study of T-cell memory formation after mild COVID-19. Via MiXCR, TCRdb re-called the 5' RACE reads, giving one row per CDR3 protein. The sample carries 200,000 to 250,000 distinct CDR3 sequences, 8% to 9.5% recorded once. Sequenced material: PBMCs or a T cell subset sorted from them (not recorded which). The receptors here all came from a man in his late teens or twenties who had mild COVID-19 (a few samples of this study predate the infection). Cell type and time point are not known.

The rearrangement uses TRBV10-3 and TRBJ2-1; 12 bases agree with TRBD2. Per the germline V gene, CDR1 is ENHRY and CDR2 is SYGVKD. This CDR3 is built from 16 residues. V shed 2 bases, J shed 7 bases, and the junction held 6 bases outside the gene matches. CDR3 in amino acids: CAISEGLAGGLNEQFF. The CDR3 nucleotides are TGTGCCATCAGTGAGGGCCTAGCGGGGGGGTTAAATGAGCAGTTCTTC.

This clonotype was counted a few times. J is TRBJ2-3 and V is TRBV12-3 or TRBV12-4; 8 nucleotides align to TRBD1. V dropped 3 bases and J dropped 4; count of bases not matched to a gene: 3. The CDR3 covers 14 residues. DNA for the CDR3: TGTGCCAGCAGTTTTGACAGGGGAGCAGATACGCAGTATTTT. This gives the protein CASSFDRGADTQYF.

The chain has TRBV7-2 and TRBJ2-3, with TRBD1 identical over 9 bases. Germline V CDR1 and CDR2: SGHTA, FQGNSA. J gave up 5 bases and V 5 bases, and 8 bases lay outside the gene matches. The CDR3 is 15 residues long. CDR3 sequence: CASSPTGTGRDTQYF. For the CDR3, the DNA is TGTGCCAGCAGCCCCACCGGGACAGGGAGAGATACGCAGTATTTT.

The chain is built from TRBV7-2 and TRBJ1-6; D unclear. Germline CDR1 and CDR2: SGHTA and FQGNSA. The ends were cut back, 9 bases at V and 10 bases at J, with 13 bases in the middle. The CDR3 has 12 amino acids. CDR3 in amino acids: CARDLVNSPLHF. CDR3 nucleotides: TGTGCCAGGGACCTGGTCAACTCACCCCTCCACTTT.

The chain combines TRBV5-1 with TRBJ1-1; D gene unclear. The CDR3 length is 14 residues. V lost 3 bases to trimming and J lost 1 base, with 10 bases between them. Germline V lookup: CDR1 SGHRS, CDR2 YFSETQ. The CDR3 spells CASSSPPENTEAFF. CDR3 in DNA: TGCGCCAGCAGCTCCCCGCCGGAGAACACTGAAGCTTTCTTT.

V usage is TRBV27 and J usage is TRBJ2-5; 13 nucleotides align to TRBD2. In germline, CDR1 is MNHEY, CDR2 SMNVEV (reference sequence). CDR3 length: 16 amino acids. Losses at the gene ends were 8 bases for V and 5 bases for J; bases not matched to a gene: 11. The CDR3 DNA sequence: TGTGCCAGCTATGGAACCGGACTAGCGGGGGAGGAGACCCAGTACTTC. Translating it yields CASYGTGLAGEETQYF.

This rearrangement joins TRBV3-1 to TRBJ2-3; D possibly corresponds to TRBD1 (5 bases). The CDR3 has 14 amino acids. Germline-derived CDR1 and CDR2 are LGHDT and YNNKEL (reference sequence). Deletions cut 3 bases from V and 3 bases from J, with 10 bases between. This CDR3 reads CASSHGRVTDTQYF. Here the CDR3 DNA reads TGTGCCAGCAGCCACGGCAGGGTGACAGATACGCAGTATTTT.

V and J are TRBV7-2 and TRBJ2-2; TRBD1 is a possible D gene (5 bases). V was trimmed by 7 bases and J by 5 bases, leaving 17 bases between them. Germline lookup yields CDR1 SGHTA and CDR2 FQGNSA. The CDR3 extends over 15 amino acids. CDR3 region: CASTTPRQGTGELFF. Here the CDR3 DNA reads TGTGCCAGCACCACCCCGAGGCAGGGTACCGGGGAGCTGTTTTTT.

The genes are TRBV5-6 and TRBJ2-5; 9 nucleotides line up with TRBD1. The junction had 9 bases not matched to a gene; V was cut back by 4 bases and J by 5 bases. Germline-derived CDR1 and CDR2 are SGHDT and YYEEEE. The CDR3 is 15 amino acids. The CDR3 sequence: CASSRRTGAGETQYF. The CDR3 region has the DNA TGTGCCAGCAGCCGTCGGACAGGGGCGGGCGAGACCCAGTACTTC. The whole variable domain, filled in from reference TRBV5-6 and TRBJ2-5, reads DAGVTQSPTHLIKTRGQQVTLRCSPKSGHDTVSWYQQALGQGPQFIFQYYEEEERQRGNFPDRFSGHQFPNYSSELNVNALLLGDSALYLCASSRRTGAGETQYFGPGTRLLVL.

J is TRBJ1-2 and V is TRBV9; unclear D gene. Per the germline V gene, CDR1 is SGDLS and CDR2 is YYNGEE. CDR3 length equals 13 residues. V gave up 4 bases and J gave up 5 bases, with 12 bases separating them. The CDR3 nucleotides read TGTGCCAGCAGCCCAAGCGTAGAATATGGCTACACCTTC. Translation gives CASSPSVEYGYTF.

This clonotype occurred a few times. This chain connects TRBV24-1 to TRBJ2-5, with 7 nucleotides matching TRBD2. Germline assignment: CDR1 KGHDR and CDR2 SFDVKD. CDR3 length: 16 amino acids. V shed 3 bases and J 0 bases; nucleotides not matched to a gene: 6. The CDR3 DNA is TGTGCCACCAGTGATCCAGGGACTACCAACCAAGAGACCCAGTACTTC. It specifies CATSDPGTTNQETQYF.

J is TRBJ1-2 and V is TRBV6-1; 8 bases map to TRBD1. The germline V gene has CDR1 MNHNS and CDR2 SASEGT. With V trimmed by 1 base and J by 4 bases, 8 bases remained unmatched. There are 16 residues in the CDR3. This CDR3 is CASSEVSTGGSYGYTF. The CDR3 nucleotides read TGTGCCAGCAGTGAAGTTAGTACAGGGGGGAGCTATGGCTACACCTTC.

The chain carries TRBV7-9 and TRBJ2-5, with 8 bases aligning to TRBD2. Germline V gene lookup returns CDR1 SEHNR and CDR2 FQNEAQ (reference sequence). The CDR3 is made up of 14 amino acids. With 2 bases clipped from V and 5 bases from J, the junction kept 4 bases outside the gene matches. CDR3: CASSLRREVETQYF. In nucleotides, the CDR3 is TGTGCCAGCAGCTTACGGCGGGAGGTGGAGACCCAGTACTTC.

The chain combines TRBV10-2 with TRBJ2-4; D is undetermined. Germline-derived CDR1 and CDR2 are WSHSY and SAAADI. This CDR3 comprises 12 residues. Trimming shortened V by 8 bases and J by 7 bases, and 12 bases separated the two germline ends. The CDR3 loop reads CASAPMGNIQYF. The CDR3 DNA reads TGCGCCAGCGCCCCGATGGGGAACATTCAGTACTTC.

This clonotype came up many times. The CDR3 nucleotides read TGTGCCAGCAGGGAGAGCGGAGATACGCAGTATTTT. This codes for CASRESGDTQYF. V is TRBV5-6 and J is TRBJ2-3; a possible D gene is TRBD2 (5 bases). Per the germline V gene, CDR1 is SGHDT and CDR2 is YYEEEE. The CDR3 is made up of 12 amino acids. V was pared by 5 bases and J by 5 bases, with 9 bases between.

This clonotype showed up just a few times. The chain couples TRBV5-1 to TRBJ2-7; D is uncertain. Germline V CDR1 and CDR2: SGHRS, YFSETQ. The CDR3 extends over 14 amino acids. The V end lost 4 bases, the J end lost 5 bases, and 16 bases lay between the germline ends. The CDR3 coding sequence is TGCGCCAGCAGCCCCGTCCCCCCTGCGGACGAGCAGTACTTC. Protein: CASSPVPPADEQYF.

A few counts support this clonotype. The chain links TRBV20-1 to TRBJ1-5, with D unclear. The CDR3 loop spans 16 amino acids. Germline values: CDR1 DFQATT, CDR2 SNEGSKA (reference sequence). Trimming removed 2 bases from V and 6 bases from J, with 20 bases in between. The chain's CDR3 is CSARRWGRANGQPQHF. The CDR3 coding sequence is TGCAGTGCTAGAAGGTGGGGTCGAGCTAACGGTCAGCCCCAGCATTTT.